The T cell receptor beta chain described here comes from a study of T cell repertoires in cytomegalovirus infection. Findings and caveats of the study: The cumulative frequency of public TCR beta families distinguished individuals who carried CMV together with the relevant HLA. CMV-specific TCR beta clonotypes restricted by HLA-C dominated the ex vivo response.

Trimming shortened V by 4 bases and J by 0 bases, and 18 bases separated the two germline ends. Per germline, CDR1 DFQATT and CDR2 SNEGSKA (reference sequence). The CDR3 has 16 residues. MiXCR was run by TCRdb on the reads, yielding one entry per CDR3 protein. The sample consists of around 85,000 distinct CDR3 sequences, about half of them appearing once. In the case of this clonotype: Its specificity is unknown.

Sequencing was performed on CD8+ T cells from cultured PBMCs, taken from culture after CMV antigen stimulation. This TCR was sampled from a human donor in good health (CMV status not recorded). Some clones in this sample may be carry-over from other donors' samples. The chain employs TRBV20-1 and TRBJ1-2; D is undetermined. CDR3 sequence: CSATGQWFQANYGYTF. Here the CDR3 DNA reads TGCAGTGCTACCGGGCAGTGGTTCCAGGCTAACTATGGCTACACCTTC.